Listed below are T cell receptor beta chains from one sample, sequenced in a study of blood T cells in healthy people across ages. TCRdb reanalysed the 5' RACE reads using MiXCR and keeps one entry per CDR3 protein. The sample comprises about 800,000 distinct CDR3 sequences, around 50% of which are singletons, and about a sixth rests with the top ten. Sequencing was carried out using blood. The receptors were sampled from a man older than 75 in good health. The CDR3 runs from the conserved cysteine through the conserved F or W. Each record gives: D gene, V gene, J gene, clone size, CDR3 DNA, CDR3 protein. D genes are given only for firm matches. Size values are once, few and many counts, or a class for expanded clones, and some rows have none.

TRBD2	TRBV7-2	TRBJ2-7	.	TGTGCCAGCAGCGTATTTAGCGGGAGGGTAATCTACGAGCAGTACTTC	CASSVFSGRVIYEQYF
TRBD1	TRBV5-5	TRBJ1-5	.	TGTGCCAGCAGCTTGACAGGGGGCGATGCCCGCAATCAGCCCCAGCATTTT	CASSLTGGDARNQPQHF
TRBD1	TRBV5-1	TRBJ2-7	few	TGCGCCAGCAGCCCAACCCGACAGGGATTAATATACGTTGACTACGAGCAGTACTTC	CASSPTRQGLIYVDYEQYF
.	TRBV20-1	TRBJ2-3	few	TGCAGTGCTAGAGATAGGGACACCAGCACAGATACGCAGTATTTT	CSARDRDTSTDTQYF
.	TRBV2	TRBJ2-4	.	TGTGCCAGCAGTGAAGCGGGGGTCAAAAACATTCAGTACTTC	CASSEAGVKNIQYF
TRBD2	TRBV10-3	TRBJ2-3	many	TGTGCCATCAGTGAAAGCGGGAGGCCCTCAGATACGCAGTATTTT	CAISESGRPSDTQYF
TRBD2	TRBV20-1	TRBJ2-5	few	TGCAGTGCTAGAGTTGAGACTAGCCGAGAGACCCAGTACTTC	CSARVETSRETQYF
.	TRBV24-1	TRBJ1-5	.	TGTGCCACCAGTGATGCCCTTCGGGGGGGTGATTATAGCAATCAGCCCCAGCATTTT	CATSDALRGGDYSNQPQHF
TRBD2	TRBV12-3/TRBV12-4	TRBJ2-1	many	TGTGCCAGCAGTGGCGGGAGGGCCGGGTTTGAGCAGTTCTTC	CASSGGRAGFEQFF
TRBD1	TRBV20-1	TRBJ2-5	.	TGCAGTGCGTTAGACAGGGGAGAGACCCAGTACTTC	CSALDRGETQYF
.	TRBV18	TRBJ2-1	few	TGTGCCAGCTCACCCTCTCCTAGCCGAGCCTACAATGAGCAGTTCTTC	CASSPSPSRAYNEQFF
.	TRBV3-1	TRBJ2-3	.	TGTGCCAGCAGCCAAGCGGGGGGCCTCGGCACAGATACGCAGTATTTT	CASSQAGGLGTDTQYF
TRBD2	TRBV7-3	TRBJ2-3	.	TGTGCCAGCAGCTCGGGGGGGACTAGCGGGGCCAAGGCGCAGTATTTT	CASSSGGTSGAKAQYF
TRBD1	TRBV7-2	TRBJ1-6	few	TGTGCCAGCAGCTTAGGGGGACAGGTTAATTCACCCCTCCACTTT	CASSLGGQVNSPLHF
.	TRBV7-2	TRBJ2-3	.	TGTGTCAGCAGCTTATCGCCGGGACCCACAGATACGCAGTATTTT	CVSSLSPGPTDTQYF
TRBD2	TRBV7-7	TRBJ2-7	few	TGTGCCAGCAGCTTAGAGCGGGACTACGAGCAGTACTTC	CASSLERDYEQYF
TRBD1	TRBV4-2	TRBJ1-2	.	TGTGCCAGCAGCCAAAGACAGGGGGAGTCCTATGGCTACACCTTC	CASSQRQGESYGYTF
.	TRBV20-1	TRBJ2-4	.	TGCAGTGCTAGAGGACAGACGAATCGCATTCAGTACTTC	CSARGQTNRIQYF
TRBD2	TRBV14	TRBJ2-1	many	TGTGCCAGCAGCCAAGACGGTCCCGGGAGCGGGATGGACGAGCAGTTCTTC	CASSQDGPGSGMDEQFF
TRBD2	TRBV24-1	TRBJ2-3	few	TGTGCCACCAGGTCCGGGACTAGCTTGGATACGCAGTATTTT	CATRSGTSLDTQYF
.	TRBV29-1	TRBJ2-3	many	TGCAGCGTTCAGACTAGTCCAGATACGCAGTATTTT	CSVQTSPDTQYF
TRBD1	TRBV5-1	TRBJ1-4	.	TGCGCCAGCAGCTACTCCGGGACAGGGGGCGTCGGAGGTAATGAAAAACTGTTTTTT	CASSYSGTGGVGGNEKLFF
.	TRBV5-1	TRBJ2-6	few	TGCGCCAGCAGCCCTAGACAGGTCTCCGGGGCCAACGTCCTGACTTTC	CASSPRQVSGANVLTF
.	TRBV29-1	TRBJ2-7	few	TGCAGCGTTGAAACGGACTACGAGCAGTACTTC	CSVETDYEQYF
.	TRBV12-3/TRBV12-4	TRBJ1-5	many	TGTGCCAGCAGTATCAGGGGATCCGGCAATCAGCCCCAGCATTTT	CASSIRGSGNQPQHF
.	TRBV3-1	TRBJ2-7	.	TGTGCCAGCAGCCATGGGGCGTTCAACGAGCAGTACTTC	CASSHGAFNEQYF
.	TRBV9	TRBJ2-4	.	TGTGCCAGCAACGTAGAACCCGACAGAGGAAACATTCAGTACTTC	CASNVEPDRGNIQYF
TRBD1	TRBV12-3/TRBV12-4	TRBJ1-1	.	TGTGCCAGCAGTTCGACAGGGCTGAGCACTGAAGCTTTCTTT	CASSSTGLSTEAFF
TRBD1	TRBV12-3/TRBV12-4	TRBJ1-5	.	TGTGCCAGCAGTTTAGGGACAGGGGGCGTCAATCAGCCCCAGCATTTT	CASSLGTGGVNQPQHF
.	TRBV29-1	TRBJ2-3	once	TGCAGCGCCGTCAAGGGAGCGGATACGCAGTATTTT	CSAVKGADTQYF
TRBD1	TRBV6-2/TRBV6-3	TRBJ2-7	few	TGTGCCAGCAGCAGAACTGGGACAGGGAGCTACGAGCAGTACTTC	CASSRTGTGSYEQYF
.	TRBV11-2	TRBJ2-6	.	TGTGCCAGCAGCTTAGCCCTTGCAGGGGCCAACGTCCTGACTTTC	CASSLALAGANVLTF
.	TRBV28	TRBJ1-5	.	TGTGCCAGCAGCCTCTACAGGGCATTACGATATAGCAATCAGCCCCAGCATTTT	CASSLYRALRYSNQPQHF
TRBD1	TRBV5-5	TRBJ1-6	few	TGTGCCAGCAGCTTGACAGGGGAGGGTTCACCCCTCCACTTT	CASSLTGEGSPLHF
.	TRBV5-1	TRBJ2-7	.	TGCACCAGCAGCTTGGGAGGCCTTGCCTACGAGCAGTACTTC	CTSSLGGLAYEQYF
.	TRBV11-2	TRBJ1-6	.	TGTGCCAGCAGCTTCGCGGATTCACCCCTCCACTTT	CASSFADSPLHF
TRBD1	TRBV2	TRBJ1-2	.	TGTGCCAGCAGTGGAGGGGGGGACAGTAACTATGGCTACACCTTC	CASSGGGDSNYGYTF
.	TRBV7-9	TRBJ2-3	.	TGTGCCAGCAGCTTTGCCCGGGGGCCCCGGGGCACAGATACGCAGTATTTT	CASSFARGPRGTDTQYF
TRBD2	TRBV11-2	TRBJ2-3	few	TGTGCCAGCAGCAACACCCGACTAGCGGGAGGGACAGATACGCAGTATTTT	CASSNTRLAGGTDTQYF
.	TRBV27	TRBJ2-5	few	TGTGCCAGCAGGAATAGGGAGGCGGAGACCCAGTACTTC	CASRNREAETQYF
TRBD2	TRBV10-3	TRBJ2-1	many	TGTGCCATCAGTCGCGGTCCTAGCGGGAGCAATGAGCAGTTCTTC	CAISRGPSGSNEQFF
.	TRBV6-6	TRBJ1-4	many	TGTGCCAGCACCCAGGACGGCCTCGAGAAACTGTTTTTT	CASTQDGLEKLFF
TRBD2	TRBV3-1	TRBJ2-1	few	TGTGCCAGCAGCGGTACTAGCGGGAGGAAGAATGAGCAGTTCTTC	CASSGTSGRKNEQFF
.	TRBV9	TRBJ2-7	.	TGTGCCAGCAGCGTAGAAGACGGACCCTACGAGCAGTACTTC	CASSVEDGPYEQYF
.	TRBV28	TRBJ2-1	.	TGTGCCAGCAGCCGCTACGGGACGGCCTACAATGAGCAGTTCTTC	CASSRYGTAYNEQFF
.	TRBV12-3/TRBV12-4	TRBJ1-4	few	TGTGCCAGCACCTGGGGGGGGCCTAATGAAAAACTGTTTTTT	CASTWGGPNEKLFF